This T cell receptor (beta chain) derives from a study of PD-L1 blockade in urothelial cancer. Study at large: Patients' histories included 0 to 3 prior chemotherapy regimens. Blood analysis took place 3 weeks (second dose) and 6 weeks after treatment start. T cell content in blood samples showed a median of about 140,000.

The time point is: peripheral blood 6 weeks after treatment start. Profiled with immunoSEQ multiplex PCR; TCRdb holds only in-frame clones, not every one. The sample carries around 53,000 clones, approximately 85% recorded once. The sample in question was PBMCs, obtained around atezolizumab (anti-PD-L1) treatment. The TCR sequence derives from a man between 50 and 59 years old with urothelial cancer.

DNA of the CDR3: TGTGCCAGCAGTGAAGGTCGGCAACAGGGCGGTGAAAAACTGTTTTTT. It translates to CASSEGRQQGGEKLFF. The chain has TRBV6-1 and TRBJ1-4, with D perhaps TRBD1 (6 bases). V gave up 1 base and J gave up 7 bases, with 16 bases separating them. CDR1 is MNHNS and CDR2 is SASEGT in the germline V gene. CDR3 length equals 16 residues.